These 2 T cell receptor beta chains were sequenced from one sample in a study of control samples from healthy donors and cancer patients (dated by TCRdb to 2018 to 2021). Library method: the immunoSEQ multiplex PCR assay. In its TCRdb copy, this immuneACCESS table keeps in-frame sequences only and misses some clones. Where compared with another copy, unresolved V genes explain less than half of these, and the others have no known cause. Recorded for this sample are about 130,000 clones; around 92% of them occurred a single time. Of the sample, 2.1% falls within the top ten clones. Sequencing was performed on blood. Every receptor here comes from a woman aged 45-65 years in good health.

This chain uses TRBV10-3 with TRBJ1-5; D may be TRBD1 (5 bases). The CDR3 runs to 15 residues. V lost 6 bases and J lost 0, with 12 bases in between. Germline CDR1 and CDR2: ENHRY and SYGVKD. CDR3 bases: TGTGCCATCAGCAAGGACAAATATAGCAATCAGCCCCAGCATTTT. Translating gives CAISKDKYSNQPQHF.

Written as DNA, the CDR3 is TGTGCCAGCAGCCCAGAGTGGGATCGGCACGGCTACACCTTC. This translates into CASSPEWDRHGYTF. The chain joins TRBV5-6 to TRBJ1-2; D uncertain. CDR3 length: 14 amino acids. Germline V gene sequence: CDR1 SGHDT, CDR2 YYEEEE. Deletions cut 4 bases from V and 8 bases from J, with 18 bases between.